A selection of T cell receptor beta chains follows, all from one sample in a study of beta chain features in type 1 diabetes. Generated by immunoSEQ multiplex PCR, the TCRdb table keeps only in-frame clones and is missing some. The sample holds 150,000 or so clones, approximately 9% seen once. The sequenced sample consisted of central memory CD4+ T cells from blood. These receptors were taken from a woman under 30 in good health. The CDR3 runs from the conserved cysteine through the conserved F or W. Each record gives: clone size, J gene, D gene, V gene, CDR3 DNA, CDR3 protein. A D gene is named only where the DNA matches it firmly. Clone size is shown for a subset of rows, as once, few, many or a class of expanded clone.

>NA|TRBJ2-3|NA|TRBV5-1
TGCGCCAGCAGCTTGGGTGGCCTTGACACAGATACGCAGTATTTT
CASSLGGLDTDTQYF
>many|TRBJ2-3|NA|TRBV2
TGTGCCAGCAGCGGAGACGGGGCGCAGTATTTT
CASSGDGAQYF
>few|TRBJ1-4|TRBD1|TRBV30
TGTGCCTGGACCCGGAGGGACAGGGGCTTGAGGGCAACTAATGAAAAACTGTTTTTT
CAWTRRDRGLRATNEKLFF
>NA|TRBJ2-3|TRBD2|TRBV29-1
TGCAGCGTTCCGAGCGGGGTCGCAGCGGGTACGCAGTATTTT
CSVPSGVAAGTQYF
>few|TRBJ2-1|TRBD1|TRBV29-1
TGCAGCGTTGAAGAGATAAGGACAGGGCCCGACAATGAGCAGTTCTTC
CSVEEIRTGPDNEQFF
>few|TRBJ1-3|NA|TRBV4-2
TGTGCCAGCAGCCAAGGGGCCAATCCGGACACCATATATTTT
CASSQGANPDTIYF
>NA|TRBJ1-1|TRBD1|TRBV7-2
TGTGCCAGCACCAGACCGGGACAGGGGAACACTGAAGCTTTCTTT
CASTRPGQGNTEAFF
>many|TRBJ2-1|TRBD2|TRBV4-2
TGTGCCAGCAGCCAAGGTAGCGGGGGGGGCTCCTACAATGAGCAGTTCTTC
CASSQGSGGGSYNEQFF
>few|TRBJ2-1|TRBD2|TRBV5-1
TGCGCCAGCAGCTTGGCACTAGCGGACTACAATGAGCAGTTCTTC
CASSLALADYNEQFF
>many|TRBJ2-2|NA|TRBV29-1
TGCAGCTCCGGGAACCCGAACACCGGGGAGCTGTTTTTT
CSSGNPNTGELFF
>few|TRBJ1-5|NA|TRBV9
TGTGCCAGCAGCGTAGACTCTTGGCGGAGGGAGGGTCTCTGCAATCAGCCCCAGCATTTT
CASSVDSWRREGLCNQPQHF
>many|TRBJ2-4|TRBD1|TRBV7-2
TGTGCCAGCAGCCCTACGGCCGGACAGGGAAACATTCAGTACTTC
CASSPTAGQGNIQYF
>NA|TRBJ2-2|TRBD1|TRBV7-9
TGTGCCAGCAGCCCAGGGGGCTCCGGGGAGCTGTTTTTT
CASSPGGSGELFF
>few|TRBJ2-5|TRBD1|TRBV5-1
TGCGCCAGCAGTCACAGGACAGGGCGAAAGACCCAGTACTTC
CASSHRTGRKTQYF
>NA|TRBJ2-5|NA|TRBV12-5
TGTGCTAGTGGTTCAGAGGTGACCCAGTACTTC
CASGSEVTQYF
>few|TRBJ1-5|NA|TRBV4-1
TGCGCCAGCAGCCAATCCCGGGACACGGATATGGGTGGCAATCAGCCCCAGCATTTT
CASSQSRDTDMGGNQPQHF
>many|TRBJ2-3|TRBD1|TRBV30
TGTGCCTGGAGAGACAGGGGCACAGATACGCAGTATTTT
CAWRDRGTDTQYF
>few|TRBJ2-2|TRBD1|TRBV7-3
TGTGCCAGCAGCCCCCGGGACAGGGGATTCACCGGGGAGCTGTTTTTT
CASSPRDRGFTGELFF
>few|TRBJ2-3|NA|TRBV7-8
TGTGCCAGCAGCTACTTGAGGGATACGCAGTATTTT
CASSYLRDTQYF
>few|TRBJ2-3|NA|TRBV30
TGTGCCTGGAGGTGGACAGCAGATACGCAGTATTTT
CAWRWTADTQYF
>few|TRBJ2-7|TRBD2|TRBV5-1
TGCGCCAGCAGCTTGCTGGGACTAGCGGGAGAGGAGCAGTACTTC
CASSLLGLAGEEQYF
>NA|TRBJ2-7|NA|TRBV5-1
TGCGCCAGCAGCTTGGGGACAGACTCCTACGAGCAGTACTTC
CASSLGTDSYEQYF
>few|TRBJ2-5|NA|TRBV10-3
TGTGCCATCGGCGGCTTGCAAGAGACCCAGTACTTC
CAIGGLQETQYF
>NA|TRBJ2-1|TRBD2|TRBV11-2
TGTGCCAGCAGATCGCCTAGCGGGGCCATTGGGGAGCAGTTCTTC
CASRSPSGAIGEQFF
>NA|TRBJ1-2|NA|TRBV5-4
TGTGCCAGCAGCCCACCAGGGGCTAACTATGGCTACACCTTC
CASSPPGANYGYTF
>NA|TRBJ1-1|NA|TRBV5-1
TGCGCCAGCAGCCCCGGGTGGGGGCCAGGAGGCACTGAAGCTTTCTTT
CASSPGWGPGGTEAFF
>few|TRBJ1-4|TRBD1|TRBV7-8
TGTGCCAGCAGCATAGGACAGGGAGAGGAAAAACTGTTTTTT
CASSIGQGEEKLFF
>few|TRBJ1-1|NA|TRBV29-1
TGCAGCGTTGGACAGCTGAACACTGAAGCTTTCTTT
CSVGQLNTEAFF
>NA|TRBJ2-2|TRBD1|TRBV7-9
TGTGCCAGCAGCTCCGGGACAGGGGCGGCGGGGGAGCTGTTTTTT
CASSSGTGAAGELFF
>few|TRBJ2-1|NA|TRBV5-4
TGTGCCAGCACCCAATCCAAGAGAGGGAATGAGCAGTTCTTC
CASTQSKRGNEQFF
>few|TRBJ1-3|TRBD1|TRBV7-9
TGTGCCAGCAGGCATACAGGGGACACCATATATTTT
CASRHTGDTIYF
>few|TRBJ2-1|NA|TRBV4-2
TGTGCCAGCAGTCAAAACACGGTTCGGGACAATGAGCAGTTCTTC
CASSQNTVRDNEQFF
>NA|TRBJ1-1|TRBD1|TRBV6-6
TGTGCCAGCAGTACAGGACAGGGAGTGAACACTGAAGCTTTCTTT
CASSTGQGVNTEAFF
>NA|TRBJ1-2|NA|TRBV7-9
TGTGCCAGCAGCTTAAATGCCCTGGGCAGGGAAGAAGGCTACACCTTC
CASSLNALGREEGYTF
>NA|TRBJ2-5|TRBD2|TRBV29-1
TGCAGCGTCTCCTTCCTAGCGGGGGTCCAAGAGACCCAGTACTTC
CSVSFLAGVQETQYF
>NA|TRBJ2-3|TRBD2|TRBV5-1
TGCGCCAGCAGCCCCCAGCGGGGAGGCGGCACAGATACGCAGTATTTT
CASSPQRGGGTDTQYF
>NA|TRBJ2-7|TRBD1|TRBV11-3
TGTGCCAGCAGCTTAGCCCGGACAGGGGAGCAGTACTTC
CASSLARTGEQYF
>few|TRBJ2-3|TRBD2|TRBV7-2
TGTGCCAGCAGCAACCTAGCGGGGAGCACAGATACGCAGTATTTT
CASSNLAGSTDTQYF
>NA|TRBJ2-3|TRBD2|TRBV15
TGTGCCACCAGCAGGTGGCTAGCGGGGGTGGGAGATACGCAGTATTTT
CATSRWLAGVGDTQYF
>few|TRBJ2-5|TRBD2|TRBV6-5
TGTGGGGGCGGGGGGGGCAGGCGGTACCAAGAGACCCAGTACTTC
CGGGGGRRYQETQYF
>NA|TRBJ2-1|NA|TRBV14
TGTGCCAGCAGCCAAGAAAGGGGGGGGCCCTGGAATGAGCAGTTCTTC
CASSQERGGPWNEQFF